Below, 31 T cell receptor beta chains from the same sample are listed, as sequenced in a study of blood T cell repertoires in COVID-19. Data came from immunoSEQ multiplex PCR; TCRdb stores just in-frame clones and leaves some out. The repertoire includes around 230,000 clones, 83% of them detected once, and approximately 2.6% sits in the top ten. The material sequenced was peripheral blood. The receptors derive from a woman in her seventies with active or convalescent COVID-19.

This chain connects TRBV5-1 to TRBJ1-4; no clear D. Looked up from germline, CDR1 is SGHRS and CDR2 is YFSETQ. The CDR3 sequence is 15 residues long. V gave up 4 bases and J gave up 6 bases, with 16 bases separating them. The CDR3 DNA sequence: TGCGCCAGCAGCCTGGCGCGAGCGGAGGATGAAAAACTGTTTTTT. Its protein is CASSLARAEDEKLFF.

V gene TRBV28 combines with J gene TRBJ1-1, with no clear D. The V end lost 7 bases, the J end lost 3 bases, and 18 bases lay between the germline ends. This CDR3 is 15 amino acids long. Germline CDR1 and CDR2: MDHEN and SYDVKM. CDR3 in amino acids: CASTSGGFRYTEAFF. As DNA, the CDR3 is TGTGCCAGCACTTCGGGCGGGTTCCGGTACACTGAAGCTTTCTTT.

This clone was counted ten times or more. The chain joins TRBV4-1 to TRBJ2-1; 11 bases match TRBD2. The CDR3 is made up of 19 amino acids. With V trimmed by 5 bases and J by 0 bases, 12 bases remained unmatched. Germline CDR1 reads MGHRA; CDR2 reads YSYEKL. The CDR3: CASSKGGLAASSSYNEQFF. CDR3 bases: TGCGCCAGCAGCAAGGGGGGACTAGCGGCCAGTAGCTCCTACAATGAGCAGTTCTTC.

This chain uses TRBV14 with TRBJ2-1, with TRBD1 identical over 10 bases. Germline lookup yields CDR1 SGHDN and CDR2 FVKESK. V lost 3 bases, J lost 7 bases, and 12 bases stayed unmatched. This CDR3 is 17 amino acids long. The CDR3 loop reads CASSQIVGTGVWNEQFF. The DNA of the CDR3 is TGTGCCAGCAGCCAGATAGTGGGGACAGGGGTTTGGAATGAGCAGTTCTTC.

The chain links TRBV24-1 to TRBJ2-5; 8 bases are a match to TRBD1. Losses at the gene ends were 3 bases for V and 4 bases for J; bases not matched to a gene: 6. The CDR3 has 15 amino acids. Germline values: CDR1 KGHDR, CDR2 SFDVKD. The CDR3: CATSDTQGGGETQYF. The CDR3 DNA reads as TGTGCCACCAGTGATACACAGGGGGGCGGAGAGACCCAGTACTTC.

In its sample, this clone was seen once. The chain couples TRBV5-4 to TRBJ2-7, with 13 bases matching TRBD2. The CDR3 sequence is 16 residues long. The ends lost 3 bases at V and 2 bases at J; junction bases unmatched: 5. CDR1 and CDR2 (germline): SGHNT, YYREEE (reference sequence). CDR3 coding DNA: TGTGCCAGCAGCTCGAAGGGACTAGCGGGGACCTACGAGCAGTACTTC. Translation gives CASSSKGLAGTYEQYF.

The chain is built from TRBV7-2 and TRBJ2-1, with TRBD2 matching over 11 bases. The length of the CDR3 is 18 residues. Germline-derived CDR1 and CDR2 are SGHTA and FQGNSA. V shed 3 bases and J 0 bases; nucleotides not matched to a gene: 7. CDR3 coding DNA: TGTGCCAGCAGCTTCCCCAGACTAGCGGGGAGCTCCTACAATGAGCAGTTCTTC. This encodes CASSFPRLAGSSYNEQFF.

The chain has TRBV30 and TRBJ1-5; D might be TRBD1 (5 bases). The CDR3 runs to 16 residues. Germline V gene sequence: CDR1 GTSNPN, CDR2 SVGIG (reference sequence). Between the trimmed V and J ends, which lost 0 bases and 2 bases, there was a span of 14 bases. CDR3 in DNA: TGTGCCTGGAGTGTACGTGGGGCAGTCGGCAATCAGCCCCAGCATTTT. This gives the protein CAWSVRGAVGNQPQHF.

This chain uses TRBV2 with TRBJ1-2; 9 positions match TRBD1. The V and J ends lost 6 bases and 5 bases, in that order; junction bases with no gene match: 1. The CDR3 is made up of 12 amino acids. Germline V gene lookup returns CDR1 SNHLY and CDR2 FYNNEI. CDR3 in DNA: TGTGCCAGCAGGACAGGGGGGTATGGCTACACCTTC. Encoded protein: CASRTGGYGYTF.

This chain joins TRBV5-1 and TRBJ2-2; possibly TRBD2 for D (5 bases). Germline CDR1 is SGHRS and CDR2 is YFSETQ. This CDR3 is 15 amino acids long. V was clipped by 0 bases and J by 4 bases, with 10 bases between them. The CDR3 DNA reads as TGCGCCAGCAGCTTGGTACTAGGTAGCACCGGGGAGCTGTTTTTT. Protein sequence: CASSLVLGSTGELFF.

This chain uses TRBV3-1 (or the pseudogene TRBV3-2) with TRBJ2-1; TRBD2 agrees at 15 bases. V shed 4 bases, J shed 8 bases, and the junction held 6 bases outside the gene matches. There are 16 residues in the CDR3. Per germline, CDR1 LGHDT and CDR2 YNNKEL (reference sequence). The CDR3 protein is CASSPRTSGRGDEQFF. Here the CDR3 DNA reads TGTGCCAGCAGCCCCCGGACTAGCGGGAGGGGGGATGAGCAGTTCTTC.

The chain's CDR3 is CASSLLTSGGYQETQYF. The DNA of the CDR3 is TGCGCCAGCAGCCTCCTGACTAGCGGAGGGTACCAAGAGACCCAGTACTTC. The rearrangement joins TRBV5-1 to TRBJ2-5; TRBD2 matches 9 bases. Germline assignment: CDR1 SGHRS and CDR2 YFSETQ. Unmatched junction bases numbered 10, after V lost 4 bases and J lost 0 bases. The CDR3 has 17 residues.

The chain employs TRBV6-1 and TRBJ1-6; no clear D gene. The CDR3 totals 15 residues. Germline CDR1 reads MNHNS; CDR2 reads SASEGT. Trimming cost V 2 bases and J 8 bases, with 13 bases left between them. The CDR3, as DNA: TGTGCCAGCAGTGAACTGCCGGGGATTGATTCACCCCTCCACTTT. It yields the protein CASSELPGIDSPLHF.

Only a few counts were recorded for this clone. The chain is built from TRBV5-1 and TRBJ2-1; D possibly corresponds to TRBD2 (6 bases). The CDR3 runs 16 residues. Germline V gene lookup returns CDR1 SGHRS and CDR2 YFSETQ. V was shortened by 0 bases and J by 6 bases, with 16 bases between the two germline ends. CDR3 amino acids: CASSLDASGGVNEQFF. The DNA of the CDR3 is TGCGCCAGCAGCTTGGATGCCAGCGGAGGGGTCAATGAGCAGTTCTTC.

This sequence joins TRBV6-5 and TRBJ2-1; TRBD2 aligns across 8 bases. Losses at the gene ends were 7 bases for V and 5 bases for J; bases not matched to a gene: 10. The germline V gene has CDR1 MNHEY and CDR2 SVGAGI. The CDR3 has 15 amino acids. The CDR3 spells CASTRPGLGHNEQFF. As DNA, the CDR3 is TGTGCCAGCACAAGACCGGGACTAGGGCACAATGAGCAGTTCTTC.

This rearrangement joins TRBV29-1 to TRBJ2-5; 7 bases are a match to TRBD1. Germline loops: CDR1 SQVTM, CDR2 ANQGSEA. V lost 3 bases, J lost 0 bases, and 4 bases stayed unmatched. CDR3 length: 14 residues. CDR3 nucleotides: TGCAGCGTTGATATAGGACAGGACCAAGAGACCCAGTACTTC. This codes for CSVDIGQDQETQYF.

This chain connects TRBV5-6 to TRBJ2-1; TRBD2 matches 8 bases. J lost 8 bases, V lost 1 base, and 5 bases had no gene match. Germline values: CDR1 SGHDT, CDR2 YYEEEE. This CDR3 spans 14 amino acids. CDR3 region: CASSLMRGVDEQFF. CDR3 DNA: TGTGCCAGCAGCTTGATGCGGGGGGTCGATGAGCAGTTCTTC. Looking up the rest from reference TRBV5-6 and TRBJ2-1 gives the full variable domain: DAGVTQSPTHLIKTRGQQVTLRCSPKSGHDTVSWYQQALGQGPQFIFQYYEEEERQRGNFPDRFSGHQFPNYSSELNVNALLLGDSALYLCASSLMRGVDEQFFGPGTRLTVL.

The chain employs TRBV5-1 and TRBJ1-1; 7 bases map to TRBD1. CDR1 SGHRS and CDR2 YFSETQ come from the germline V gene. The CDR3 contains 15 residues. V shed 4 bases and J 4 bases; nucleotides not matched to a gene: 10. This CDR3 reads CASSTHTGVSTEAFF. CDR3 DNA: TGCGCCAGCAGCACACATACAGGGGTTAGCACTGAAGCTTTCTTT.

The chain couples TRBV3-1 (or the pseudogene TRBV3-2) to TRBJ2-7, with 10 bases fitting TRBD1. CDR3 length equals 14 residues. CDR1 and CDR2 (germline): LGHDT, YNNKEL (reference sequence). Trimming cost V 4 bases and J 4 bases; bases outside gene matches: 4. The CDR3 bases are TGTGCCAGCAGCCCAGACAGGGGGCTGTACGAGCAGTACTTC. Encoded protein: CASSPDRGLYEQYF.

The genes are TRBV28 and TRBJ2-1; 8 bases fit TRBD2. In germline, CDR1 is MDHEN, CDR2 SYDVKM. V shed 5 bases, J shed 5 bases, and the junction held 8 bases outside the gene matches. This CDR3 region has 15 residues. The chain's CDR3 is CASSPGGAVDNEQFF. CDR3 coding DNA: TGTGCCAGCAGTCCCGGGGGGGCCGTTGACAATGAGCAGTTCTTC.

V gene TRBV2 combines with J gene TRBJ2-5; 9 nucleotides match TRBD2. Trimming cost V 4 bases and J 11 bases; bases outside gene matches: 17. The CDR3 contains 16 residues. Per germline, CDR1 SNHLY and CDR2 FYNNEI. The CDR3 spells CASSVSGGGGPMKQYF. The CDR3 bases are TGTGCCAGCAGTGTATCGGGCGGGGGGGGCCCCATGAAGCAGTACTTC.

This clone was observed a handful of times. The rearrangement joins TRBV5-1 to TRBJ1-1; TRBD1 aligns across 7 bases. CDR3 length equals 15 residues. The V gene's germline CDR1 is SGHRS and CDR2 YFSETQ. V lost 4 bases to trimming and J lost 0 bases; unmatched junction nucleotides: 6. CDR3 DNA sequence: TGCGCCAGCAGCGGAGCAGGGGGGATGAACACTGAAGCTTTCTTT. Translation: CASSGAGGMNTEAFF.

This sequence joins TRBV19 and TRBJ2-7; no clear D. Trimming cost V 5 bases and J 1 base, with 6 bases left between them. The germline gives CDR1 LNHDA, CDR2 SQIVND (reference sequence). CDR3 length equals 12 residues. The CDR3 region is CASSYNSYEQYF. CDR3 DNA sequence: TGTGCCAGTAGTTATAATTCCTACGAGCAGTACTTC.

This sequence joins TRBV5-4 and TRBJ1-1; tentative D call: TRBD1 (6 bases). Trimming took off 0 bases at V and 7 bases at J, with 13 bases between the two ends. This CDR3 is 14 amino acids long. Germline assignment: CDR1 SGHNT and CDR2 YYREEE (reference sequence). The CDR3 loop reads CASSLAGGHIEAFF. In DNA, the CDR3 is TGTGCCAGCAGCTTGGCGGGGGGCCACATTGAAGCTTTCTTT.

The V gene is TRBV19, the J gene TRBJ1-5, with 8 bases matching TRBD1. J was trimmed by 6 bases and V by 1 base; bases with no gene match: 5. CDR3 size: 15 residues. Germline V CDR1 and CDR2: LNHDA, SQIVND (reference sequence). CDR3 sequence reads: CASSIVSGGTQPQHF. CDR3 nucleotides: TGTGCCAGTAGTATAGTGTCAGGGGGCACTCAGCCCCAGCATTTT.

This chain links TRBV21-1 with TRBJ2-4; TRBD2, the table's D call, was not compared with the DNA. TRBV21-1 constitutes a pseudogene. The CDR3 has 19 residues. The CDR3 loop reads CASSPWRRVAGVPEDIQYF. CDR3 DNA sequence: TGTGCCAGCAGCCCCTGGAGGAGGGTAGCGGGGGTCCCCGAGGACATTCAGTACTTC.

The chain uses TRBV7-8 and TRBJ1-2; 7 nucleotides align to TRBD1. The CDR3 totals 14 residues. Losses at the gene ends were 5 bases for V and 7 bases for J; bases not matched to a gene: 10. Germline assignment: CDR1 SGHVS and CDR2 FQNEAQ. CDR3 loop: CASSTGDRSCGYTF. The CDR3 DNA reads TGTGCCAGCAGCACAGGGGATAGGAGCTGTGGCTACACCTTC.

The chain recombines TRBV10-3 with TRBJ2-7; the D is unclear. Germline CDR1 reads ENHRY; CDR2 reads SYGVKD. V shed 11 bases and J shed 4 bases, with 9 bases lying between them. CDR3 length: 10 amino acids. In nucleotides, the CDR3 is TGTGCCTCTGGTAGTTACGAGCAGTACTTC. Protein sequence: CASGSYEQYF.

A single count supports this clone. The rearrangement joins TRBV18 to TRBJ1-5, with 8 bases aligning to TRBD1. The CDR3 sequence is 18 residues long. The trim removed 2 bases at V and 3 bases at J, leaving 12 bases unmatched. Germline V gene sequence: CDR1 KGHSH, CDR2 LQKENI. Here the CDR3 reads CASSPSDRGGLINQPQHF. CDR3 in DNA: TGTGCCAGCTCACCATCAGACAGGGGAGGTCTTATCAATCAGCCCCAGCATTTT.

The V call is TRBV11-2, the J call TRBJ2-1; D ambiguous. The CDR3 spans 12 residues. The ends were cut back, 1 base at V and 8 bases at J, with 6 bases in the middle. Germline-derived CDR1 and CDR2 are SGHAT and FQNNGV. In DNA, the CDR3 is TGTGCCAGCAGCTTAGTAGCAGATGAGCAGTTCTTC. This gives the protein CASSLVADEQFF.

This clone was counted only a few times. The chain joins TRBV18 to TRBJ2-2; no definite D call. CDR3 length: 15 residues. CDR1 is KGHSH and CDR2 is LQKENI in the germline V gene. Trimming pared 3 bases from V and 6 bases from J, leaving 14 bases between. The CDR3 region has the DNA TGTGCCAGCTCACCCACTTCCCGCAATGCCGGGGAGCTGTTTTTT. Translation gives CASSPTSRNAGELFF.